The T cell receptor (beta chain) under discussion was sequenced for a study of control samples from healthy donors and cancer patients. This clone has just one count. Libraries were prepared by immunoSEQ multiplex PCR; TCRdb keeps only in-frame clonotypes and omits some of them. Among about 160,000 clones listed, under 96% were seen once. V was pared by 3 bases and J by 3 bases, with 11 bases between. The CDR3 consists of 14 residues. The germline V gene encodes CDR1 SEHNR and CDR2 FQNEAQ (reference sequence). V is TRBV7-9 and J is TRBJ1-2, with D unclear. This sequence originates from a woman between 25 and 40 years old in good health. Sequenced input: blood. CDR3 nucleotides: TGTGCCAGCAGCTTGGTAGGGCTTGACTATGGCTACACCTTC. The encoded protein is CASSLVGLDYGYTF.